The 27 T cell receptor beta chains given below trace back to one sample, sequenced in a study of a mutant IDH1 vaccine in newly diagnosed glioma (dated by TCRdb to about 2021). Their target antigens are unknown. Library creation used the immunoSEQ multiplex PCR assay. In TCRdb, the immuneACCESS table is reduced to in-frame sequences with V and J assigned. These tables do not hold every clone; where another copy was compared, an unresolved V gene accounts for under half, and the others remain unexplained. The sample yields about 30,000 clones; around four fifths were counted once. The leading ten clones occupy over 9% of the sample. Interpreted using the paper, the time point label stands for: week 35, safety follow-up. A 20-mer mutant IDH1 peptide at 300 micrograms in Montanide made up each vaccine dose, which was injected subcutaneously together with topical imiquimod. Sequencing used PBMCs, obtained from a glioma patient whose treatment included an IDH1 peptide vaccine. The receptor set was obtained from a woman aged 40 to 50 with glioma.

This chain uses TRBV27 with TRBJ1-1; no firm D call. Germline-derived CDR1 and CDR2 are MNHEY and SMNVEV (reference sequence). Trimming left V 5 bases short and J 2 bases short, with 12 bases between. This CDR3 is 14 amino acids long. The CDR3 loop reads CASSPRTVNTEAFF. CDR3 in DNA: TGTGCCAGCAGTCCTAGGACGGTAAACACTGAAGCTTTCTTT.

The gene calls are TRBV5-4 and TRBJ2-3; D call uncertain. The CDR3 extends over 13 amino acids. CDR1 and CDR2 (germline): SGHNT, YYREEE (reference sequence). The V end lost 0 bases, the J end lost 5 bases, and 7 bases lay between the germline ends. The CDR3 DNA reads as TGTGCCAGCAGCTTGGGGCTAGGAGATACGCAGTATTTT. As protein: CASSLGLGDTQYF.

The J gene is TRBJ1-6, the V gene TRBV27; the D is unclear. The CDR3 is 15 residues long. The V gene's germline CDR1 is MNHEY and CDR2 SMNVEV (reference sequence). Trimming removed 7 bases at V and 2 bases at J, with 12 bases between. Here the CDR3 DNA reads TGTGCCAGCACCGAACGATACCCCTATAATTCACCCCTCCACTTT. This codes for CASTERYPYNSPLHF.

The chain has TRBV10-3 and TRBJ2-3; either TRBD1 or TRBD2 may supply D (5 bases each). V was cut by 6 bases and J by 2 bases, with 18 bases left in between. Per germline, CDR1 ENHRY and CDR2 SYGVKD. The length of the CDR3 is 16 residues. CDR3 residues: CAIRPPGALNTDTQYF. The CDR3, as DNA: TGTGCCATCAGACCCCCCGGGGCCCTAAACACAGATACGCAGTATTTT.

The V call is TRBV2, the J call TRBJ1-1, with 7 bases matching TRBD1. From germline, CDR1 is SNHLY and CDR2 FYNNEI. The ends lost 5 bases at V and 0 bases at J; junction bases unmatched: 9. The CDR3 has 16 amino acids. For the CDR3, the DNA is TGTGCCAGCAGTTCAACAGGGGCGGTGCTGAACACTGAAGCTTTCTTT. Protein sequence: CASSSTGAVLNTEAFF.

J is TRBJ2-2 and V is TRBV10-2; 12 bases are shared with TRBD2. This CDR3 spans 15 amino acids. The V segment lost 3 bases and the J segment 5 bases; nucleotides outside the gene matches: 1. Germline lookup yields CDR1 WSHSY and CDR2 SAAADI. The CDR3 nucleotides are TGCGCCAGCAGTGACGGACTAGCGGGGACCGGGGAGCTGTTTTTT. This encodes CASSDGLAGTGELFF.

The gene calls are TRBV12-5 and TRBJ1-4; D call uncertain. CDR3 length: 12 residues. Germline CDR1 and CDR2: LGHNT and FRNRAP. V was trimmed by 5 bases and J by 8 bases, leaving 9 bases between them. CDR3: CASGLHGEKLFF. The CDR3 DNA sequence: TGTGCTAGTGGTCTACATGGGGAAAAACTGTTTTTT. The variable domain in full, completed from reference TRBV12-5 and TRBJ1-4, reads DARVTQTPRHKVTEMGQEVTMRCQPILGHNTVFWYRQTMMQGLELLAYFRNRAPLDDSGMPKDRFSAEMPDATLATLKIQPSEPRDSAVYFCASGLHGEKLFFGSGTQLSVL.

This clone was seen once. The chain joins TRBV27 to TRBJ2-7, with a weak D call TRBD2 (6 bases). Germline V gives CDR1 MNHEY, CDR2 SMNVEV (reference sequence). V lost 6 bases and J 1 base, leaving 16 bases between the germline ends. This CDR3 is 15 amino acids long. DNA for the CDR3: TGTGCCAGCAGCCTGAGGAGGGCAAGATCCTACGAGCAGTACTTC. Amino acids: CASSLRRARSYEQYF.

This chain's CDR3 is CASSAASGDDTQYF. The CDR3 DNA follows: TGTGCCAGCAGCGCGGCTAGCGGGGACGATACGCAGTATTTT. The chain recombines TRBV5-4 with TRBJ2-3, with 9 bases fitting TRBD2. With V trimmed by 4 bases and J by 6 bases, 6 bases remained unmatched. The CDR3 covers 14 residues. Germline V gene lookup returns CDR1 SGHNT and CDR2 YYREEE (reference sequence).

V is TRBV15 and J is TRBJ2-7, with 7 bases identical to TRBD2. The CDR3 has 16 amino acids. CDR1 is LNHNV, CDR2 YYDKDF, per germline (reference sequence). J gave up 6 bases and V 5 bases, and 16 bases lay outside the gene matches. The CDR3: CATSGGGLRVKGEQYF. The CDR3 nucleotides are TGTGCCACCAGCGGGGGGGGATTGCGGGTAAAGGGCGAGCAGTACTTC.

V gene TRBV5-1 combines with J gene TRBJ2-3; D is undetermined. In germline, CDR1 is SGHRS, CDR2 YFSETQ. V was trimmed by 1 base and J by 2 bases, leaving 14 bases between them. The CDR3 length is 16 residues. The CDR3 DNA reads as TGCGCCAGCAGCTTGTTTTCCGGCAGATTCACAGATACGCAGTATTTT. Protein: CASSLFSGRFTDTQYF.

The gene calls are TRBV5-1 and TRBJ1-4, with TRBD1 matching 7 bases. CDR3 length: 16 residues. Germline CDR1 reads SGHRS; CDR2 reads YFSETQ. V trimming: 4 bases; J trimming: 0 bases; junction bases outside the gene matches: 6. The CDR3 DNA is TGCGCCAGCAGCACGGGACAGATTGCAACTAATGAAAAACTGTTTTTT. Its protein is CASSTGQIATNEKLFF.

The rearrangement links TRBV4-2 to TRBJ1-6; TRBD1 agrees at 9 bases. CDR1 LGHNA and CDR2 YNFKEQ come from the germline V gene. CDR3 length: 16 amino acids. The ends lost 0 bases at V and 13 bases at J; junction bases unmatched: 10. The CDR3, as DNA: TGTGCCAGCAGCCAAGAAGGGACAGGGTTCTTTTCGCCCCTCCACTTT. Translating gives CASSQEGTGFFSPLHF.

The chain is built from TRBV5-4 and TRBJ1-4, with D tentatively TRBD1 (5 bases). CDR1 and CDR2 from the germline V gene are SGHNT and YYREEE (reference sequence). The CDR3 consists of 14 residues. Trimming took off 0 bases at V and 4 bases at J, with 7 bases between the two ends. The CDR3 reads CASSLGGVNEKLFF. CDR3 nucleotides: TGTGCCAGCAGCTTGGGAGGGGTTAATGAAAAACTGTTTTTT.

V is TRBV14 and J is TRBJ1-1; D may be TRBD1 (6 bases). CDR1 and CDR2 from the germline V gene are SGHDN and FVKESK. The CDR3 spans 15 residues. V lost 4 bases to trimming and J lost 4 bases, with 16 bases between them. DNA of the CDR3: TGTGCCAGCAGCCTCGGGCGGGGGCAGGGCACTGAAGCTTTCTTT. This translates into CASSLGRGQGTEAFF.

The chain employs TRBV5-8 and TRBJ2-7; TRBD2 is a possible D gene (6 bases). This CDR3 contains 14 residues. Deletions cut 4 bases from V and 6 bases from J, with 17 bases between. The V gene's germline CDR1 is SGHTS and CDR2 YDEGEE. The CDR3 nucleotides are TGTGCCAGCAGCGGACTATTGTTATTTAGCGAGCAGTACTTC. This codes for CASSGLLLFSEQYF.

The CDR3 DNA reads TGTGCCAGCAGGATTGGGACAGGAGGGGAGACCCAGTACTTC. Amino acids: CASRIGTGGETQYF. The rearrangement joins TRBV27 to TRBJ2-5; 8 positions match TRBD1. This CDR3 region has 14 residues. The V segment lost 6 bases and the J segment 5 bases; nucleotides outside the gene matches: 8. Germline lookup yields CDR1 MNHEY and CDR2 SMNVEV (reference sequence).

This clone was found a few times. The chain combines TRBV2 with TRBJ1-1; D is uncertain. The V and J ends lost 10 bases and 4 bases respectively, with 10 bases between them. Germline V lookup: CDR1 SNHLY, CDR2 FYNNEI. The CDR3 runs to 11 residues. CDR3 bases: TGTGCCACCACAAGGCTCACTGAAGCTTTCTTT. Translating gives CATTRLTEAFF.

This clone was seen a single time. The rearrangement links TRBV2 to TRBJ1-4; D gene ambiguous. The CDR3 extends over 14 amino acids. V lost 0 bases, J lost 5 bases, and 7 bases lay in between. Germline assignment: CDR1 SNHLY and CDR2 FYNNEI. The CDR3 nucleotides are TGTGCCAGCAGTGAAGCGGCGGGAAATGAAAAACTGTTTTTT. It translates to CASSEAAGNEKLFF.

CDR3: CASEPRGSGSTEAFF. In nucleotides, the CDR3 is TGTGCCAGCGAACCGCGAGGAAGCGGGAGCACTGAAGCTTTCTTT. This chain connects TRBV6-5 to TRBJ1-1; D remains ambiguous. The CDR3 totals 15 residues. The V and J ends lost 8 bases and 4 bases respectively, with 20 bases between them. The germline gives CDR1 MNHEY, CDR2 SVGAGI.

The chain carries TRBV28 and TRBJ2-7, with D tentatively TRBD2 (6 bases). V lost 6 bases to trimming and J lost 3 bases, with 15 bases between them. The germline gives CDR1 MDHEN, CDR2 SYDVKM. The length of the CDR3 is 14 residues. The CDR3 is CASREPGLRYEQYF. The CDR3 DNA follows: TGTGCCAGCAGAGAACCGGGACTTCGCTACGAGCAGTACTTC. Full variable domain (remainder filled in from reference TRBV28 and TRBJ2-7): DVKVTQSSRYLVKRTGEKVFLECVQDMDHENMFWYRQDPGLGLRLIYFSYDVKMKEKGDIPEGYSVSREKKERFSLILESASTNQTSMYLCASREPGLRYEQYFGPGTRLTVT.

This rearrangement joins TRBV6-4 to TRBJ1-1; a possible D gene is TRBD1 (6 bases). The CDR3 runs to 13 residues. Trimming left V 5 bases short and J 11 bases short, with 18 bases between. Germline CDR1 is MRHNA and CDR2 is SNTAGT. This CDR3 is CASSPGTGASAFF. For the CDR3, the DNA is TGTGCCAGCAGTCCGGGGACGGGGGCATCGGCTTTCTTT.

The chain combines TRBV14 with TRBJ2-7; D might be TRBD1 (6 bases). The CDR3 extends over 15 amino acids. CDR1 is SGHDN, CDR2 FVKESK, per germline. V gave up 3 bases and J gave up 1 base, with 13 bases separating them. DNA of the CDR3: TGTGCCAGCAGCCACGACAGGTCGAGTTCCTACGAGCAGTACTTC. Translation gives CASSHDRSSSYEQYF.

The CDR3 loop reads CASSTQGYGTGGYTF. The CDR3 DNA reads as TGTGCCAGCAGCACCCAGGGATACGGGACCGGTGGCTACACCTTC. The chain is built from TRBV7-9 and TRBJ1-2; possible D gene TRBD1, 5 bases. The CDR3 spans 15 residues. The V gene's germline CDR1 is SEHNR and CDR2 FQNEAQ (reference sequence). V lost 5 bases and J lost 7, with 20 bases in between.

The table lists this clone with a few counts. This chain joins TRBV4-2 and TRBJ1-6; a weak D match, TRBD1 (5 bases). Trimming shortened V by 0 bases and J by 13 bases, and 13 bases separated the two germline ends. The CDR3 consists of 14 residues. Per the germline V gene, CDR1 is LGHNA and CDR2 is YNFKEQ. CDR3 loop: CASSQDPGGHPLHF. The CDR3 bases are TGTGCCAGCAGCCAAGATCCGGGGGGTCATCCCCTCCACTTT.

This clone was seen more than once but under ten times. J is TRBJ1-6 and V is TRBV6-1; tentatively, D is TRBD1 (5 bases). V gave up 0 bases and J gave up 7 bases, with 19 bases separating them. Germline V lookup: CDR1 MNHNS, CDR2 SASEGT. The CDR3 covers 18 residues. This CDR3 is CASSEARGGALYNSPLHF. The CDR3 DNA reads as TGTGCCAGCAGTGAAGCCCGGGGTGGGGCCCTTTACAATTCACCCCTCCACTTT.

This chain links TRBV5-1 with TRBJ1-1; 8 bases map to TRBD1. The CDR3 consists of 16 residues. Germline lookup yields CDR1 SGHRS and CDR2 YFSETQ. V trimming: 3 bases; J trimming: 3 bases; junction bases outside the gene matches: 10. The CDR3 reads CASSSSDRVLYTEAFF. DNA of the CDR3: TGCGCCAGCAGCTCCTCGGACAGGGTGTTGTACACTGAAGCTTTCTTT. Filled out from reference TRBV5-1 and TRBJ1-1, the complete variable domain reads KAGVTQTPRYLIKTRGQQVTLSCSPISGHRSVSWYQQTPGQGLQFLFEYFSETQRNKGNFPGRFSGRQFSNSRSEMNVSTLELGDSALYLCASSSSDRVLYTEAFFGQGTRLTVV.